The subject of this entry is one TCR beta chain. What it binds is unknown. Germline CDR1 and CDR2: SGHRS and YFSETQ. The CDR3 covers 14 residues. V was pared by 0 bases and J by 9 bases, with 15 bases between. This sample stems from a study of blood T cells in healthy people across ages. The study, taken as a whole, reports: Changes in expanded clonotypes were possibly confounded, as the CMV status of donors was unknown. Higher diversity and more naive CD4+ cells were features of long-lived donors, compared to aged donors. Among T cells, TCR beta diversity per million cells dropped roughly linearly as age rose.

The second PCR ran roughly 7 to 12 cycles with a sample-barcoded 5' primer and J-beta primers. Unique molecular identifiers of 12 random nucleotides labeled each cDNA. TCRdb re-called the 5' RACE reads through MiXCR, storing one row per CDR3 protein. Among hundreds of thousands of distinct CDR3 sequences, just over 55% were seen once, and the ten largest hold roughly 24%. Sequencing was done on a sample of blood. This rearrangement joins TRBV5-1 to TRBJ1-2; D is ambiguous. The TCR comes from a man in his forties in good health. The CDR3 here is CASSLVGGLDRYTF. CDR3 in DNA: TGCGCCAGCAGCTTGGTCGGAGGGCTCGATCGCTACACCTTC.